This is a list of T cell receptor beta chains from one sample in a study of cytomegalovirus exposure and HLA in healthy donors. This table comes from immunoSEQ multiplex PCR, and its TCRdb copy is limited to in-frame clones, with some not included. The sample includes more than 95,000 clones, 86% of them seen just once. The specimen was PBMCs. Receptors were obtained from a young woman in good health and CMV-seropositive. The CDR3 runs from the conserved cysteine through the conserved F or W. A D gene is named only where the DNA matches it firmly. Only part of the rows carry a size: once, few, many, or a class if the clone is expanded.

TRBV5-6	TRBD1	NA	CASSPRGLDEQYF
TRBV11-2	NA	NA	CASSLDLGTGSSEEQYF
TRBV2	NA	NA	CATLGRGRKDGYGYTF
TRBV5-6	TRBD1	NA	CASSWTGGNTGELFF
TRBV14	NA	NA	CASRHSGLRTSGANVLTF
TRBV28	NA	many	CASSLYSGQGESPLHF
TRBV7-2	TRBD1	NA	CASSPDRGAETQYF
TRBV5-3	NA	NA	CARSVCPMTYDGYTF
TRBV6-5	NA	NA	CASKDTGLTEAFF
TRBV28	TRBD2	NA	CASSFAGLGADTQYF
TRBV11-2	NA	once	CASSPSPFGAFF
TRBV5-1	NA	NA	CASSLDRAGNTIYF
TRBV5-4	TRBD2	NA	CASSLKRGLAGVTDTQYF
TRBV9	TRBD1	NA	CASSQGQGAYEQYF
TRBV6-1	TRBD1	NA	CAIQLQGGANYGYTF
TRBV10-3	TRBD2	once	CAISEARTSVQETQYF
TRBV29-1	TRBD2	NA	CSADPGGDTQYF
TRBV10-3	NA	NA	CAISESTTVAIYF
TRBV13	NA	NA	CASSPTNGLTGELFF
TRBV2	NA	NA	CASSEAGDRDTQYF
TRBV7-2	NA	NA	CASSLGVGREAFF
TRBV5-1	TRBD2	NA	CASSPGLAVFYNEQFF
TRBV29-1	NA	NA	CSVEDTPYEQYF
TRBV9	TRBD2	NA	CASSPGEGQRGGTDTQYF
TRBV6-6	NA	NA	CASSYLSGANSPLHF
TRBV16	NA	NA	CASSHSGEQYF
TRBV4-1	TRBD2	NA	CASSQDPGTSGRGNEQFF
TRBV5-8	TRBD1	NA	CASSSGTGGTDTQYF
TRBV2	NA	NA	CASSETRNTIYF
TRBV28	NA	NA	CASSLRTSYGYTF
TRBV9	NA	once	CASSPWDMDYEQYF
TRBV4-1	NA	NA	CASSVRDSSSYNEQFF
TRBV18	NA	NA	CASSPEGGRTSNQPQHF
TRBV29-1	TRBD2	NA	CSVDSSGVYNEQFF
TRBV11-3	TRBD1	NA	CASSLSRDSYYEQYF
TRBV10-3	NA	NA	CAISGPRTASDYGYTF
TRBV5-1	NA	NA	CASRFQTASGYEQYF
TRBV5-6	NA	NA	CASSLVGGNQPQHF
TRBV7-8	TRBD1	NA	CASSLVGTGGGTEAFF
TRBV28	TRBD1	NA	CASSPGQGRSYEQYF
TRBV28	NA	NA	CASSPRTGFYNSPLHF
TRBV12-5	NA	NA	CASGLVYPEARDRSSTEAFF
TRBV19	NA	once	CASSIEAPGGQETQYF
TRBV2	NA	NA	CASSPGSYNEQFF
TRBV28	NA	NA	CASRKSVSGELFF
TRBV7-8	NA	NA	CAIVGGKISTGELFF
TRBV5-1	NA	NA	CASSLEPNTEAFF
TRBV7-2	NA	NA	CASSFDSNQPQHF
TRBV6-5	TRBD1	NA	CASSYSGTGNFDEQFF
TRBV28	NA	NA	CASSFVTAQETQYF
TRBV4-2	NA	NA	CASSQETGVGEQYF
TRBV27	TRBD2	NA	CASSPLAGPTDTQYF
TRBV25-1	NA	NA	CASSESNWGGNYGYTF
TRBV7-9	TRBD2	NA	CASPIMGGGYNEQFF
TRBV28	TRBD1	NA	CASGDSFSSYNSPLHF
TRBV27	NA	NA	CASRNRQVTPYNEQFF
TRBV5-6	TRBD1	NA	CASSRWTGQYTGELFF
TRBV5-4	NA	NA	CASSGGGFLSGANVLTF
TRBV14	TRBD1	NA	CASSLTGNSPLHF
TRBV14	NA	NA	CASSQYEGGELFF